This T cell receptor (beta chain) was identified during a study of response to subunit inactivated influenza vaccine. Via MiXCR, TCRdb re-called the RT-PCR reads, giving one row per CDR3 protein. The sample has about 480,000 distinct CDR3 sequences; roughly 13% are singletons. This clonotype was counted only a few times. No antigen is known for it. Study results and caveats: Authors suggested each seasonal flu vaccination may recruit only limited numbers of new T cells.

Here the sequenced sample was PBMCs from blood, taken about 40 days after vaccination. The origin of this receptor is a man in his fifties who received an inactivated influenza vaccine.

The CDR3, as DNA: TGCAGCGTTGAATTTAGACGGGAGACCCAGTACTTC. Its translation: CSVEFRRETQYF. The rearrangement links TRBV29-1 to TRBJ2-5; D unclear. Germline V gene sequence: CDR1 SQVTM, CDR2 ANQGSEA. The germline V and J ends were trimmed by 2 bases and 5 bases, with 9 bases remaining between them. The CDR3 consists of 12 residues.